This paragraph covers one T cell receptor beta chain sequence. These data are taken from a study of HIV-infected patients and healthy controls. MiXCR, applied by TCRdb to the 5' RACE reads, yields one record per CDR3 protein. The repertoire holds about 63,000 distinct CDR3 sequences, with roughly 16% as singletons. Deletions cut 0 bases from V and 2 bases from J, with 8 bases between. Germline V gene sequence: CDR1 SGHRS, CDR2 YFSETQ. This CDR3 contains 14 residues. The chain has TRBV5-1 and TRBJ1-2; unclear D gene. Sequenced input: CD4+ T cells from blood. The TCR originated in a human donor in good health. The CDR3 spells CASSLGDGNYGYTF. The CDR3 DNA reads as TGCGCCAGCAGCTTGGGAGACGGAAACTATGGCTACACCTTC.